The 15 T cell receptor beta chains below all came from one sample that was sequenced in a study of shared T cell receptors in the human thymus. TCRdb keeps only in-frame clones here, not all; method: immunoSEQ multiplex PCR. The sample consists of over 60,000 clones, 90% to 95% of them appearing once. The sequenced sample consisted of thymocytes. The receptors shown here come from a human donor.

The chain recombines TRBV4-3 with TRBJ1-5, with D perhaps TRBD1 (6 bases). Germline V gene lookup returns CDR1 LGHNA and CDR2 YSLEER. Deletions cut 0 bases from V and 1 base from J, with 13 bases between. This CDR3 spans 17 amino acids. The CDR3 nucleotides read TGCGCCAGCAGCCAAGAAGACCGGGGGCCGAGCAATCAGCCCCAGCATTTT. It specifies CASSQEDRGPSNQPQHF.

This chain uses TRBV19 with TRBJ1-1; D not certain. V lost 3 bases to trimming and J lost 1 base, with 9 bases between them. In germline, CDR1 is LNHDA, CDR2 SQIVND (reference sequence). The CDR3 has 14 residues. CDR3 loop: CASSIPGQNTEAFF. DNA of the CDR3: TGTGCCAGTAGTATTCCGGGCCAGAACACTGAAGCTTTCTTT.

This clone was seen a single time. The CDR3 reads CASGLVPPRTGLIRDYGYTF. As DNA, the CDR3 is TGTGCTAGTGGTTTGGTACCCCCTAGGACAGGGTTAATCCGGGACTATGGCTACACCTTC. The gene calls are TRBV12-5 and TRBJ1-2; the match to TRBD1 covers 8 bases. This CDR3 contains 20 residues. Germline V lookup: CDR1 LGHNT, CDR2 FRNRAP. With 0 bases clipped from V and 3 bases from J, the junction kept 18 bases outside the gene matches.

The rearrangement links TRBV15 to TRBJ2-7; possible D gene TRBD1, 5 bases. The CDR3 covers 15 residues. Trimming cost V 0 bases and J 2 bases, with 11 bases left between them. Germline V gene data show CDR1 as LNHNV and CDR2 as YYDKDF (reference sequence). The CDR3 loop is CATSREGRGTYEQYF. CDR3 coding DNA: TGTGCCACCAGCAGAGAGGGGCGCGGCACCTACGAGCAGTACTTC.

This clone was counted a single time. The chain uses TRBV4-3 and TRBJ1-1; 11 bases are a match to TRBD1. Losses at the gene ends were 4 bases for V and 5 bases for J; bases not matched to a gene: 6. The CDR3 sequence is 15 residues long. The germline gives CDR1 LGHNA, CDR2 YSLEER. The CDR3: CASSRGGTGGTEAFF. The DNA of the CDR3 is TGCGCCAGCAGCCGGGGTGGGACAGGGGGGACTGAAGCTTTCTTT.

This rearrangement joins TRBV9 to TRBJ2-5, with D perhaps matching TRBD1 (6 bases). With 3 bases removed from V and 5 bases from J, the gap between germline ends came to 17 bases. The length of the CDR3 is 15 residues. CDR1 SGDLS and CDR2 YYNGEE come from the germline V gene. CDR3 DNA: TGTGCCAGCAGCGGAGGGATCACAGGGTGGGAGACCCAGTACTTC. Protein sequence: CASSGGITGWETQYF.

Here the CDR3 reads CASRAYGGSGDTEAFF. The CDR3 bases are TGTGCCAGCAGGGCTTACGGGGGAAGTGGGGACACTGAAGCTTTCTTT. The chain recombines TRBV6-4 with TRBJ1-1; tentatively, D is TRBD1 (5 bases). V was trimmed by 6 bases and J by 3 bases, leaving 20 bases between them. CDR3 length equals 16 residues. Germline CDR1 reads MRHNA; CDR2 reads SNTAGT.

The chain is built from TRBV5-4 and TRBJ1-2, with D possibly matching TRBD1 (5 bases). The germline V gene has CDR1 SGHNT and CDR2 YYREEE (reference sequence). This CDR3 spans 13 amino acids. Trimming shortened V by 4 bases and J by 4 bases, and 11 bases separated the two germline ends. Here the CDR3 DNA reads TGTGCCAGCAGCCTACAGGTCCTCTATGGCTACACCTTC. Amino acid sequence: CASSLQVLYGYTF.

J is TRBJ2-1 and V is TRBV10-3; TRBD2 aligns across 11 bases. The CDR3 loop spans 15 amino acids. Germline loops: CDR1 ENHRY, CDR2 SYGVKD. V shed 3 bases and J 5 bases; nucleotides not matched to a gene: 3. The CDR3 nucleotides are TGTGCCATCAGTGAAGAACTAGCGGGGGACAATGAGCAGTTCTTC. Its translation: CAISEELAGDNEQFF.

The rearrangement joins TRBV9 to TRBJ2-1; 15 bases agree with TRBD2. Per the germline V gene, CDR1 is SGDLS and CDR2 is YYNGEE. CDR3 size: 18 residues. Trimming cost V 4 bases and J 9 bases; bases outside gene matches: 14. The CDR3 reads CASSPRKGLAGGHGEQFF. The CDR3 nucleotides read TGTGCCAGCAGCCCAAGAAAAGGACTAGCGGGGGGGCATGGTGAGCAGTTCTTC.

CDR3 sequence: CASSSTGRVLNTEAFF. CDR3 nucleotide sequence: TGTGCCAGCAGCTCCACAGGGAGGGTCTTGAACACTGAAGCTTTCTTT. V usage is TRBV27 and J usage is TRBJ1-1; weak D call: TRBD1 (6 bases). The CDR3 is made up of 16 amino acids. Germline-derived CDR1 and CDR2 are MNHEY and SMNVEV (reference sequence). V was clipped by 6 bases and J by 0 bases, with 17 bases between them.

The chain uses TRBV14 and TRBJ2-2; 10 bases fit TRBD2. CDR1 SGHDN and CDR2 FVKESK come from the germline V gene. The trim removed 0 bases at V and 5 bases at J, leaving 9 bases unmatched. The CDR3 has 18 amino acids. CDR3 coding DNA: TGTGCCAGCAGCCAAGATCCCTGGCTAGCGGGGGTTACCGGGGAGCTGTTTTTT. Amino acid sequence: CASSQDPWLAGVTGELFF. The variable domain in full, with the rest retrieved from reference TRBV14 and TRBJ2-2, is EAGVTQFPSHSVIEKGQTVTLRCDPISGHDNLYWYRRVMGKEIKFLLHFVKESKQDESGMPNNRFLAERTGGTYSTLKVQPAELEDSGVYFCASSQDPWLAGVTGELFFGEGSRLTVL.

The CDR3 DNA reads as TGTGCCAGCAGCGAAACTGCTCGGGTCGGCTCCTACAATGAGCAGTTCTTC. It specifies CASSETARVGSYNEQFF. The V gene is TRBV5-4, the J gene TRBJ2-1; the D is unclear. Germline V gene lookup returns CDR1 SGHNT and CDR2 YYREEE (reference sequence). Trimming pared 4 bases from V and 0 bases from J, leaving 17 bases between. CDR3 size: 17 residues.

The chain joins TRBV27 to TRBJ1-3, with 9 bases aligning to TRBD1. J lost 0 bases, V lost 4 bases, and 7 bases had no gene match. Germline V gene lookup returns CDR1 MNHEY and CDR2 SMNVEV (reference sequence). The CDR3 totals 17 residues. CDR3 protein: CASSSWTGAISGNTIYF. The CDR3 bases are TGTGCCAGCAGTTCATGGACAGGGGCTATCTCTGGAAACACCATATATTTT.

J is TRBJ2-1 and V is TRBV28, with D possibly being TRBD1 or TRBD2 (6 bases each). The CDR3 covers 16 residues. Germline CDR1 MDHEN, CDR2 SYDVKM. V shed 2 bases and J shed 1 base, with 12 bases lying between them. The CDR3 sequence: CASSLGGRLSYNEQFF. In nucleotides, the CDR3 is TGTGCCAGCAGTTTAGGGGGGCGCCTGTCCTACAATGAGCAGTTCTTC.